This is a list of T cell receptor beta chains from one sample in a study of CD8 T cells in ankylosing spondylitis. MiXCR, run by TCRdb on the 5' RACE reads, gives a single entry per CDR3 protein. The data hold fewer than 400,000 distinct CDR3 sequences, with around 20% observed a single time. Sequencing was performed on blood, either unsorted or a sorted T cell fraction (not recorded which). These receptors originate from a male donor with ankylosing spondylitis. The CDR3 runs from the conserved cysteine through the conserved F or W. The D gene is left open where the match is weak. Rows may omit the clone size; those that give it use once, few, many or a size class.

j_call | d_call | clone_size | v_call | cdr3_length | cdr3_aa | cdr3_nt
TRBJ2-1 | TRBD2 | NA | TRBV20-1 | 18 | CSARDFWLAGVSYNEQFF | TGCAGTGCTAGAGATTTTTGGCTAGCGGGAGTCTCCTACAATGAGCAGTTCTTC
TRBJ1-1 | NA | few | TRBV5-1 | 14 | CASSPLGRGTEAFF | TGCGCCAGCAGCCCCCTGGGGCGAGGCACTGAAGCTTTCTTT
TRBJ2-1 | NA | NA | TRBV2 | 17 | CASNAPPRMRVHNEQFF | TGTGCCAGCAACGCCCCACCTAGAATGAGGGTCCACAATGAGCAGTTCTTC
TRBJ1-4 | NA | few | TRBV12-3/TRBV12-4 | 14 | CASSASLLNEKLFF | TGTGCCAGCAGTGCCAGCTTACTAAATGAAAAACTGTTTTTT
TRBJ2-1 | NA | many | TRBV7-3 | 15 | CASSPVAGGSNEQFF | TGTGCCAGCAGTCCAGTGGCAGGGGGGTCCAATGAGCAGTTCTTC
TRBJ2-7 | NA | few | TRBV29-1 | 12 | CSVGQKGYEQYF | TGCAGCGTTGGACAGAAGGGCTACGAGCAGTACTTC
TRBJ1-2 | NA | few | TRBV5-1 | 13 | CASSLDQLYGYTF | TGCGCCAGCAGCTTGGACCAACTCTATGGCTACACCTTC
TRBJ2-2 | NA | NA | TRBV14 | 14 | CASSRTHNTGELFF | TGTGCCAGCAGCCGGACTCATAACACCGGGGAGCTGTTTTTT
TRBJ2-3 | TRBD1 | NA | TRBV5-5 | 17 | CASSWTGNAQPTDTQYF | TGTGCCAGCAGCTGGACAGGGAATGCGCAGCCCACAGATACGCAGTATTTT
TRBJ2-6 | NA | NA | TRBV5-6 | 14 | CASSLMVGANVLTF | TGTGCCAGCAGCTTAATGGTCGGGGCCAACGTCCTGACTTTC
TRBJ2-1 | TRBD2 | NA | TRBV7-2 | 15 | CASSPGAGEWYEQFF | TGTGCCAGCAGCCCCGGAGCGGGAGAGTGGTATGAGCAGTTCTTC
TRBJ2-7 | NA | NA | TRBV5-1 | 15 | CASSLVLESSYEQYF | TGCGCCAGCAGCTTGGTACTTGAAAGCTCCTACGAGCAGTACTTC
TRBJ1-5 | TRBD1 | NA | TRBV12-3/TRBV12-4 | 13 | CASTGQGDQPQHF | TGTGCCAGCACGGGACAGGGAGATCAGCCCCAGCATTTT
TRBJ2-3 | TRBD2 | few | TRBV20-1 | 14 | CSARNLAGSDTQYF | TGCAGTGCTAGAAACCTAGCGGGGTCAGATACGCAGTATTTT
TRBJ2-2 | NA | NA | TRBV14 | 14 | CASSQGLNTGELFF | TGTGCCAGCAGCCAGGGACTTAACACCGGGGAGCTGTTTTTT
TRBJ2-7 | TRBD2 | NA | TRBV3-1 | 15 | CASSHRTSGSYEQYF | TGTGCCAGCAGCCACCGGACTAGCGGGAGTTACGAGCAGTACTTC
TRBJ2-5 | NA | NA | TRBV29-1 | 13 | CSASPTVWETQYF | TGCAGTGCTTCCCCCACAGTTTGGGAGACCCAGTACTTC
TRBJ1-1 | NA | NA | TRBV6-5 | 15 | CASSYSNRVDTEAFF | TGTGCCAGCAGTTACTCAAACAGGGTGGACACTGAAGCTTTCTTT
TRBJ2-1 | TRBD2 | many | TRBV5-1 | 14 | CASQGTSGIDEQFF | TGCGCCAGTCAGGGGACTAGCGGGATCGATGAGCAGTTCTTC
TRBJ1-1 | NA | NA | TRBV29-1 | 12 | CSVELLWGEAFF | TGCAGCGTTGAACTGCTTTGGGGTGAAGCTTTCTTT
TRBJ2-3 | NA | few | TRBV7-3 | 13 | CASSYREGDTQYF | TGTGCCAGCAGCTACAGGGAGGGTGATACGCAGTATTTT
TRBJ2-5 | TRBD1 | few | TRBV28 | 14 | CASSPGTEQETQYF | TGTGCCAGCAGTCCCGGGACAGAACAAGAGACCCAGTACTTC
TRBJ1-1 | NA | NA | TRBV6-1 | 12 | CASRFGDYEAFF | TGTGCCAGCAGGTTCGGGGATTATGAAGCTTTCTTT
TRBJ2-2 | NA | NA | TRBV9 | 13 | CAGGRGNTGELFF | TGTGCAGGGGGAAGGGGGAACACCGGGGAGCTGTTTTTT
TRBJ2-3 | NA | NA | TRBV7-9 | 16 | CASSPPGSESTDTQYF | TGTGCCAGCAGCCCGCCCGGGTCAGAAAGCACAGATACGCAGTATTTT
TRBJ2-7 | NA | NA | TRBV6-2/TRBV6-3 | 17 | CASSYPGGSGIFYEQYF | TGTGCCAGCAGTTACCCAGGGGGAAGCGGGATTTTCTACGAGCAGTACTTC
TRBJ2-7 | NA | NA | TRBV7-9 | 12 | CASSPSRGIFYF | TGTGCCAGCAGCCCCAGTCGCGGGATCTTCTACTTC
TRBJ2-3 | NA | NA | TRBV7-3 | 12 | CASSLVSGTLYF | TGTGCCAGCAGCTTAGTATCCGGGACACTGTATTTT
TRBJ2-7 | NA | NA | TRBV12-3/TRBV12-4 | 14 | CASSSVEGAYEQYF | TGTGCCAGCAGTAGCGTGGAGGGGGCGTACGAGCAGTACTTC
TRBJ2-1 | TRBD2 | NA | TRBV29-1 | 15 | CSVEKTSGFYNEQFF | TGCAGCGTTGAAAAGACTAGCGGATTCTACAATGAGCAGTTCTTC
TRBJ2-7 | NA | NA | TRBV14 | 13 | CASSQDYSYEQYF | TGTGCCAGCAGCCAAGATTACTCCTACGAGCAGTACTTC
TRBJ2-5 | TRBD1 | NA | TRBV11-1 | 15 | CASSFGQGLQETQYF | TGTGCCAGCAGCTTTGGACAGGGCTTGCAAGAGACCCAGTACTTC
TRBJ2-3 | TRBD2 | NA | TRBV7-3 | 16 | CASSPLGAGATDTQYF | TGTGCCAGCAGCCCCCTTGGAGCGGGAGCCACAGATACGCAGTATTTT
TRBJ2-3 | TRBD2 | NA | TRBV9 | 19 | CASSGTSGRGPLSTDTQYF | TGTGCCAGCAGCGGAACTAGCGGGAGGGGACCTCTATCCACAGATACGCAGTATTTT
TRBJ2-3 | NA | NA | TRBV3-1 | 14 | CASSRVAATDTQYF | TGTGCCAGCAGCAGAGTAGCGGCCACAGATACGCAGTATTTT
TRBJ2-1 | TRBD2 | few | TRBV20-1 | 17 | CSAEELKAGVPYNEQFF | TGCAGTGCCGAGGAATTGAAAGCGGGAGTCCCCTACAATGAGCAGTTCTTC
TRBJ2-3 | NA | NA | TRBV28 | 14 | CASSSPGYRDTQYF | TGTGCCAGCAGTTCCCCCGGTTACCGCGATACGCAGTATTTT
TRBJ1-6 | NA | few | TRBV6-1 | 14 | CASSPRGGKSPLHF | TGTGCCAGCAGCCCCAGGGGAGGAAAATCACCCCTCCACTTT
TRBJ2-3 | NA | few | TRBV18 | 14 | CASSPEGIADTQYF | TGTGCCAGCTCACCCGAAGGTATCGCAGATACGCAGTATTTT
TRBJ2-7 | NA | NA | TRBV10-3 | 16 | CAISELGYRRPYEQYF | TGTGCCATCAGTGAATTGGGATATAGAAGACCCTACGAGCAGTACTTC
TRBJ2-6 | NA | few | TRBV20-1 | 12 | CSGRLGANVLTF | TGCAGTGGTCGACTTGGGGCCAACGTCCTGACTTTC
TRBJ1-2 | TRBD1 | few | TRBV4-3 | 15 | CASSQTLNRGFGYTF | TGCGCCAGCAGCCAAACCCTAAACAGGGGCTTTGGCTACACCTTC
TRBJ2-1 | TRBD1 | NA | TRBV7-2 | 15 | CASSPQGLTYNEQFF | TGTGCCAGCAGCCCACAGGGGCTAACCTACAATGAGCAGTTCTTC
TRBJ1-2 | TRBD1 | few | TRBV7-9 | 13 | CASSAQGAGGYTF | TGTGCCAGCAGCGCCCAGGGGGCGGGCGGCTACACCTTC
TRBJ2-7 | TRBD1 | few | TRBV15 | 14 | CATSRTGSSYEQYF | TGTGCCACCAGCAGGACAGGGAGCTCCTACGAGCAGTACTTC
TRBJ1-1 | NA | many | TRBV14 | 14 | CASSQVGGGSEAFF | TGTGCCAGCAGCCAAGTGGGGGGGGGCTCTGAAGCTTTCTTT
TRBJ2-7 | TRBD2 | NA | TRBV18 | 16 | CASSPRIAGSSYEQYF | TGTGCCAGCTCACCACGCATAGCGGGGAGCTCCTACGAGCAGTACTTC
TRBJ2-1 | TRBD2 | NA | TRBV15 | 16 | CATSRVGLAGVNEQFF | TGTGCCACCAGCAGAGTCGGGCTAGCGGGAGTTAATGAGCAGTTCTTC
TRBJ2-7 | NA | NA | TRBV18 | 16 | CASSPSNLGLANEQYF | TGTGCCAGCTCACCATCTAATCTGGGGCTGGCCAACGAGCAGTACTTC
TRBJ1-2 | TRBD1 | once | TRBV7-8 | 15 | CASSLRTGIDYGYTF | TGTGCCAGCAGCCTTAGGACAGGGATCGACTATGGCTACACCTTC